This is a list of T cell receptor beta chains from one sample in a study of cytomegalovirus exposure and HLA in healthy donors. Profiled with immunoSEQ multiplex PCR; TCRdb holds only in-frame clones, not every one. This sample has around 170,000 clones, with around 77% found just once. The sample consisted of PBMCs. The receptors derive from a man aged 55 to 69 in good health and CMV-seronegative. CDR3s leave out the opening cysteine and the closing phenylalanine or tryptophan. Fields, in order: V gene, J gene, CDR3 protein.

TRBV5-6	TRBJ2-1	ASSWAGRNEQF
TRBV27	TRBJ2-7	ASSLRTGREQY
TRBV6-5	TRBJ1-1	ASSEMTNTEAF
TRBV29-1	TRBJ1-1	SVGDRVTEAF
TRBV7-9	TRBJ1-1	ASSLGQPEAF
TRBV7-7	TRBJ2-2	ASSLVGGSNTGELF
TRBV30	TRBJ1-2	AWSLTRVNYGYT
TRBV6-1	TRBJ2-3	ASSVTSGGRDTQY
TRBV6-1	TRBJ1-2	ASSEAGGSRYT
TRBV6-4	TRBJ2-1	ASSPSGTATIEQF
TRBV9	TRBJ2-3	ASSVAERRTDTQY
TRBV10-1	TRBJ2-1	ASSGQPGQGYEQF
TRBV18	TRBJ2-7	ASSTEADSYEQY
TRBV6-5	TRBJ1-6	ASRIRENSPLH
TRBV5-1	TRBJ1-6	ASSLDGPGAQGYNSPLH
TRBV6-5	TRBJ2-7	ASSLRLADRYEQY
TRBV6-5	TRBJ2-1	ATRSFGSYNEQF
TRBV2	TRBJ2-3	ASSDADLRGDTQY
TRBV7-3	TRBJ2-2	ASSSRLAPNTGELF
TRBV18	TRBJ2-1	ASTGTSGTINEQF
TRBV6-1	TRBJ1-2	ASSESGGYGYT
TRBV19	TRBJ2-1	ASSGTSGGHNEQF
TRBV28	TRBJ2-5	ASRLQETQY
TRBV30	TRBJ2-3	AWSGGRIRTDTQY
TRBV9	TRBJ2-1	ASSFRGAGEQF
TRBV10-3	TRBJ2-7	AIGLSHSYEQY
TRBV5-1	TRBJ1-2	ASSLRDTDGYT
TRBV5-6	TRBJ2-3	ASSSEVAGGDTQY
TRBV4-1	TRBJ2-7	ASSPGLAGEFSYEQY
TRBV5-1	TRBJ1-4	ASSAGQINEKLF
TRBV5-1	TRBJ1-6	ASSSRTGGYSPLH
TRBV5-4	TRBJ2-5	ASSASARPETQY
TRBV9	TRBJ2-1	ASSAITGDKPWNEQF
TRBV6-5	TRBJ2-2	ASFTQGRNTGELF
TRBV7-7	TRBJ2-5	ASSPRDRVETQY
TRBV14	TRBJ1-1	ASSQAPARGRNTEAF
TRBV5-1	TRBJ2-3	ASSPGLAISDTQY
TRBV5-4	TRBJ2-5	ASSLGQGHQETQY
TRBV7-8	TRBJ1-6	ASSLRQGVNSPLH
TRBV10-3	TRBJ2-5	AISGGQAETQY
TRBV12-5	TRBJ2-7	ASGLPDDSGSPYEQY
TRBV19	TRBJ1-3	ASSIGAATSGNTIY
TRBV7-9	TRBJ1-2	ASSPAGGYT
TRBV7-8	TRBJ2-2	ASSPTLLRGGNTGELF
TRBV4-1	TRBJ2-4	ASSQGGEISKNIQY
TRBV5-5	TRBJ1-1	ASSLGTRNTEAF
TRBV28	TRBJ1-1	ASSLRQGPDTEAF
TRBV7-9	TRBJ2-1	ASSLVIGGFNEQF
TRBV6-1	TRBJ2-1	ASSEALAGGGNEQF